Following are 14 T cell receptor beta chains from one sample sequenced in a study of T cells expressing NK-cell markers. TCRdb reworked the 5' RACE reads into one entry per CDR3 protein, no DNA. There are 350,000 to 450,000 distinct CDR3 sequences in the sample, with over 4% held by the top ten. Sequencing used blood T cells: a sorted CD56 or NKG2C T cell subset, CD4+ or CD8+ T cells, or bulk PBMC T cells (not recorded which). The receptors originated from a man aged 18 to 69 in good health.

The chain combines TRBV5-1 with TRBJ2-2. CDR1 and CDR2 from the germline V gene are SGHRS and YFSETQ. This CDR3 spans 15 amino acids. This chain's CDR3 is CASSLGGANTGELFF.

The chain couples TRBV7-3 to TRBJ2-4; TCRdb outputs TRBD1, but without DNA this stays unchecked. Germline lookup yields CDR1 SGHTA and CDR2 FQGTGA. CDR3 length: 14 amino acids. CDR3 region: CASSQGGKGNIQYF.

The V call is TRBV7-2, the J call TRBJ2-3; the D call of TRBD2 rests on TCRdb alone, since no DNA is present to check it. The germline V gene has CDR1 SGHTA and CDR2 FQGNSA. The CDR3 spans 15 residues. The CDR3 here is CASSFEGRGSDTQYF.

The gene calls are TRBV2 and TRBJ1-2; lacking DNA, the TRBD1 call made by TCRdb goes unchecked. Germline V CDR1 and CDR2: SNHLY, FYNNEI. This CDR3 is 15 amino acids long. The CDR3 protein is CASRDFRTGVHGYTF.

This sequence joins TRBV20-1 and TRBJ2-1; the TCRdb D gene call, TRBD1, has no DNA to confirm it. This CDR3 comprises 14 residues. CDR1 and CDR2 (germline): DFQATT, SNEGSKA (reference sequence). The CDR3 is CSARERGLDNEQFF.

This sequence joins TRBV25-1 and TRBJ2-7; the D call of TRBD1 rests on TCRdb alone, since no DNA is present to check it. Germline CDR1 reads MGHDK; CDR2 reads SYGVNS. The CDR3 is made up of 11 amino acids. The CDR3 loop is CASSEPLRLYF.

The V and J genes are TRBV13 and TRBJ2-1; TCRdb designates TRBD1, a call that cannot be tested without DNA. CDR1 is PRHDT, CDR2 FYEKMQ, per germline (reference sequence). This CDR3 is built from 22 residues. CDR3 loop: CASSYGTTMRRPPSATYNEQFF.

The chain employs TRBV7-3 and TRBJ2-6; TCRdb reports TRBD1, a call that lacks DNA to check it against. Per germline, CDR1 SGHTA and CDR2 FQGTGA. This CDR3 region has 17 residues. This CDR3 reads CASSPRQVSLGANVLTF.

The gene calls are TRBV6-5 and TRBJ1-4. Germline V lookup: CDR1 MNHEY, CDR2 SVGAGI. This CDR3 is built from 18 residues. The CDR3 here is CASSYGSRGDWYGEKLFF.

This chain uses TRBV12-3 or TRBV12-4 with TRBJ1-5; the D gene TCRdb calls, TRBD1, cannot be checked with no DNA. CDR3 length equals 15 residues. The CDR3 here is CASSPAGYSNQPQHF.

This chain links TRBV6-1 with TRBJ1-1; the D call from TCRdb, TRBD1, cannot be confirmed without DNA. This CDR3 has 15 residues. Per germline, CDR1 MNHNS and CDR2 SASEGT. Here the CDR3 reads CASSEGMGPHTEAFF.

This chain uses TRBV5-1 with TRBJ1-3; TCRdb returns TRBD1, unconfirmable since there is no DNA. The CDR3 consists of 16 residues. Per germline, CDR1 SGHRS and CDR2 YFSETQ. This CDR3 is CASSFTGGGSGNTIYF.

The J gene is TRBJ1-3, the V gene TRBV10-3; TCRdb's assignment of TRBD1 cannot be checked, as there is no DNA. The CDR3 has 15 residues. Germline loops: CDR1 ENHRY, CDR2 SYGVKD. The CDR3 region is CAIGRGEGTGNTIYF.

This rearrangement joins TRBV5-1 to TRBJ1-2. The CDR3 is 14 amino acids. CDR1 is SGHRS, CDR2 YFSETQ, per germline. CDR3 amino acids: CASSLAVDGYGYTF.